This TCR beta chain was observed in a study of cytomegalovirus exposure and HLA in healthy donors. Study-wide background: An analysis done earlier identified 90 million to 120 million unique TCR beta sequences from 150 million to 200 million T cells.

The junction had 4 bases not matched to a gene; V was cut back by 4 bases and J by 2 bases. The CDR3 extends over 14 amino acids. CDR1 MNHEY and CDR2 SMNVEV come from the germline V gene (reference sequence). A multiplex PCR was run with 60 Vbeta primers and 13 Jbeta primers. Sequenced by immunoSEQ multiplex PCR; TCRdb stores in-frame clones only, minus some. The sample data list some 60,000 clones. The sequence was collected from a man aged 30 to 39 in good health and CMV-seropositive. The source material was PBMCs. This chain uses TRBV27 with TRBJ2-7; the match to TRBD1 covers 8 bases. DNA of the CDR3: TGTGCCAGCAGTTGGGACAGGACCACCTACGAGCAGTACTTC. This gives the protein CASSWDRTTYEQYF.